This T cell receptor (beta chain) was observed in a study of OX40 agonist ivuxolimab in advanced cancers. The table came from immunoSEQ multiplex PCR; TCRdb's copy has only in-frame clones and leaves some out. The sample has 50,000 to 65,000 clones; roughly 82% are singletons. Details on this clone: Germline and junction disagree at one end, which may indicate a read error.

This CDR3 is 14 amino acids long. The V gene's germline CDR1 is SNHLY and CDR2 FYNNEI. Specimen: CD4+ or CD8+ T cells sorted from blood, collected in a trial of the OX40 agonist ivuxolimab. The V gene is TRBV2, the J gene TRBJ1-1; no definite D call. This clonotype was obtained from an adult with an advanced solid tumor such as melanoma, head and neck, liver or kidney cancer. The CDR3 sequence is CPSAWSLMNTEAFF. DNA of the CDR3: TGCCCCTCAGCATGGTCTTTAATGAACACTGAAGCTTTCTTT.